Below are 18 T cell receptor beta chains sequenced from a single sample in a study of cytomegalovirus exposure and HLA in healthy donors. The assay was immunoSEQ multiplex PCR, and TCRdb's table has in-frame clones only and misses some. The profile shows 55,000 to 80,000 clones, approximately 95% of them singletons. The sequencing sample was made of PBMCs. The source is a woman in her late teens or twenties in good health and CMV-seropositive.

The chain links TRBV13 to TRBJ1-5; TRBD1 agrees at 8 bases. This CDR3 is 17 amino acids long. V lost 0 bases, J lost 7 bases, and 11 bases stayed unmatched. In germline, CDR1 is PRHDT, CDR2 FYEKMQ (reference sequence). CDR3 amino acids: CASSLGGRDRRGQPQHF. The CDR3 DNA sequence: TGTGCCAGCAGCTTAGGTGGCCGGGACAGGCGGGGGCAGCCCCAGCATTTT.

The CDR3 here is CASSQASQGVFSGANVLTF. DNA for the CDR3: TGCGCCAGCAGCCAAGCTTCCCAGGGTGTCTTCTCTGGGGCCAACGTCCTGACTTTC. The chain carries TRBV4-1 and TRBJ2-6; a weak D match, TRBD1 (5 bases). The length of the CDR3 is 19 residues. Germline values: CDR1 MGHRA, CDR2 YSYEKL. Trimming took 1 base from V and 0 from J, leaving 16 bases between them.

This clone was recorded once. In DNA, the CDR3 is TGTGCCAGCACCGAGGACAGGGCTGGAAACACCATATATTTT. Its translation: CASTEDRAGNTIYF. The rearrangement uses TRBV6-5 and TRBJ1-3; TRBD1 matches at 8 bases. There are 14 residues in the CDR3. CDR1 and CDR2 (germline): MNHEY, SVGAGI. J was trimmed by 2 bases and V by 7 bases; bases with no gene match: 4.

V and J are TRBV6-1 and TRBJ1-5, with D possibly being TRBD1 (5 bases). The V gene's germline CDR1 is MNHNS and CDR2 SASEGT. The CDR3 covers 16 residues. The V and J ends lost 1 base and 3 bases respectively, with 13 bases between them. CDR3 loop: CASSEGRGRVNQPQHF. DNA of the CDR3: TGTGCCAGCAGTGAAGGAAGGGGTCGGGTCAATCAGCCCCAGCATTTT.

The chain employs TRBV27 and TRBJ2-7; TRBD2 matches at 7 bases. The germline V gene encodes CDR1 MNHEY and CDR2 SMNVEV (reference sequence). The CDR3 contains 15 residues. V lost 0 bases and J lost 3; bases outside the gene matches: 5. CDR3 in DNA: TGTGCCAGCAGTTTATCGCCGGGACTATACTACGAGCAGTACTTC. Translation gives CASSLSPGLYYEQYF.

The chain is built from TRBV7-3 and TRBJ1-1; 8 positions agree with TRBD1. With V trimmed by 5 bases and J by 1 base, 3 bases remained unmatched. The CDR3 is made up of 14 amino acids. Germline V gene data show CDR1 as SGHTA and CDR2 as FQGTGA. Here the CDR3 reads CASSQGAGNTEAFF. The CDR3 coding sequence is TGTGCCAGCAGCCAGGGGGCTGGGAACACTGAAGCTTTCTTT.

The rearrangement links TRBV15 to TRBJ2-2; 13 bases line up with TRBD2. Germline V gene sequence: CDR1 LNHNV, CDR2 YYDKDF (reference sequence). J was trimmed by 7 bases and V by 1 base; bases with no gene match: 12. The CDR3 length is 19 residues. The CDR3 DNA is TGTGCCACCAGCAGAGCCTACCAAACTAGCGGGAGGGCCGGCGGGGAGCTGTTTTTT. Its translation is CATSRAYQTSGRAGGELFF.

The chain is built from TRBV27 and TRBJ1-5; the match to TRBD1 covers 9 bases. Trimming took 4 bases from V and 4 from J; bases not matched to a gene: 14. Germline assignment: CDR1 MNHEY and CDR2 SMNVEV (reference sequence). The CDR3 has 18 amino acids. CDR3 sequence (DNA): TGTGCCAGCAGTTCACACAAAGGGGCCGGGACAGGGAATCAGCCCCAGCATTTT. Protein sequence: CASSSHKGAGTGNQPQHF.

The chain has TRBV4-2 and TRBJ2-7; tentative D call: TRBD1 (6 bases). Germline V CDR1 and CDR2: LGHNA, YNFKEQ. The CDR3 loop spans 12 amino acids. The V end was cut by 2 bases, the J end by 7 bases, with 9 bases between. CDR3 residues: CASSQRQEEQYF. The CDR3 nucleotides are TGTGCCAGCAGCCAAAGACAGGAAGAGCAGTACTTC.

This rearrangement joins TRBV5-6 to TRBJ2-2; TRBD1 matches at 8 bases. Trimming took 0 bases from V and 4 from J; bases not matched to a gene: 2. The CDR3 is made up of 15 amino acids. Germline values: CDR1 SGHDT, CDR2 YYEEEE. CDR3 DNA sequence: TGTGCCAGCAGCTTGGACAGGGGGAGCACCGGGGAGCTGTTTTTT. This translates into CASSLDRGSTGELFF. Filled out from reference TRBV5-6 and TRBJ2-2, the complete variable domain reads DAGVTQSPTHLIKTRGQQVTLRCSPKSGHDTVSWYQQALGQGPQFIFQYYEEEERQRGNFPDRFSGHQFPNYSSELNVNALLLGDSALYLCASSLDRGSTGELFFGEGSRLTVL.

J is TRBJ1-5 and V is TRBV19; TRBD1 might be the D (6 bases). The CDR3 has 15 residues. Germline CDR1 and CDR2: LNHDA and SQIVND (reference sequence). V was trimmed by 4 bases and J by 3 bases, leaving 13 bases between them. The CDR3, as DNA: TGTGCCAGTAGTACAAATGGACAGTTCAATCAGCCCCAGCATTTT. This translates into CASSTNGQFNQPQHF.

CDR3 protein: CASSSRGFQPQHF. As DNA, the CDR3 is TGTGCCAGCAGCTCCAGGGGGTTTCAGCCCCAGCATTTT. The chain has TRBV7-2 and TRBJ1-5; 7 nucleotides agree with TRBD1. V lost 4 bases to trimming and J lost 6 bases; unmatched junction nucleotides: 3. The CDR3 loop spans 13 amino acids. Looked up from germline, CDR1 is SGHTA and CDR2 is FQGNSA.

This chain links TRBV28 with TRBJ2-7; D possibly corresponds to TRBD2 (6 bases). From germline, CDR1 is MDHEN and CDR2 SYDVKM. The CDR3 has 14 residues. Trimming removed 6 bases from V and 5 bases from J, with 17 bases in between. The CDR3: CASSPTSLRNEQYF. The DNA of the CDR3 is TGTGCCAGCAGCCCAACTAGCTTGAGGAACGAGCAGTACTTC.

The V and J genes are TRBV5-6 and TRBJ1-6, with a tentative D call TRBD1 (6 bases). There are 15 residues in the CDR3. Germline V lookup: CDR1 SGHDT, CDR2 YYEEEE. The V end lost 2 bases, the J end lost 8 bases, and 14 bases lay between the germline ends. The CDR3 nucleotides read TGTGCCAGCAGCTTCCCGCGACAGGTGGATTCACCCCTCCACTTT. Encoded protein: CASSFPRQVDSPLHF. Full variable domain (remainder filled in from reference TRBV5-6 and TRBJ1-6): DAGVTQSPTHLIKTRGQQVTLRCSPKSGHDTVSWYQQALGQGPQFIFQYYEEEERQRGNFPDRFSGHQFPNYSSELNVNALLLGDSALYLCASSFPRQVDSPLHFGNGTRLTVT.

The gene calls are TRBV5-6 and TRBJ1-1; 9 nucleotides match TRBD1. This CDR3 has 12 amino acids. Trimming removed 2 bases from V and 8 bases from J; junction bases left unmatched: 1. Germline V gives CDR1 SGHDT, CDR2 YYEEEE. CDR3 in DNA: TGTGCCAGCAGCTTAGGGACAGGGGAAGCTTTCTTT. Its translation is CASSLGTGEAFF.

This chain connects TRBV6-1 to TRBJ1-5; no definite D call. V shed 11 bases and J shed 7 bases, with 12 bases lying between them. The CDR3 is 11 amino acids. Germline V gene sequence: CDR1 MNHNS, CDR2 SASEGT. The CDR3 reads CASADFQPQHF. CDR3 DNA sequence: TGTGCCTCAGCGGATTTCCAGCCCCAGCATTTT.

The rearrangement joins TRBV28 to TRBJ2-5, with 13 bases lining up with TRBD2. This CDR3 has 15 residues. Germline loops: CDR1 MDHEN, CDR2 SYDVKM. Unmatched junction bases numbered 4, after V lost 6 bases and J lost 3 bases. The CDR3 spells CASSPGTSGKETQYF. For the CDR3, the DNA is TGTGCCAGCAGCCCGGGGACTAGCGGGAAAGAGACCCAGTACTTC.

The rearrangement uses TRBV27 and TRBJ2-7; TRBD1 aligns across 10 bases. The CDR3 extends over 14 amino acids. V lost 8 bases and J lost 5; bases outside the gene matches: 9. CDR1 and CDR2 (germline): MNHEY, SMNVEV (reference sequence). CDR3 coding DNA: TGTGCCAGCGCTTGGGGACAGGGGATCGACGAGCAGTACTTC. Protein sequence: CASAWGQGIDEQYF.